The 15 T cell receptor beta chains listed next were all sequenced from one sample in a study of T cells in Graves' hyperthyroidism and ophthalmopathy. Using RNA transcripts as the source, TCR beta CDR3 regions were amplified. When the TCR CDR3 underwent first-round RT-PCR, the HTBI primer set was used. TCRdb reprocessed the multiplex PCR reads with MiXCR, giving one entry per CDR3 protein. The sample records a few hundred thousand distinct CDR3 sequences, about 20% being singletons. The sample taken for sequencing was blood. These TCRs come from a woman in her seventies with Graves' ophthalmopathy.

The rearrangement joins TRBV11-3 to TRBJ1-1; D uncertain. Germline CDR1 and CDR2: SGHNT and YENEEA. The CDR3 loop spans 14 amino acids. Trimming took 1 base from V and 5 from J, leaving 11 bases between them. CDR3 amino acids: CASSLAYGVTEAFF. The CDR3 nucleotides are TGTGCCAGCAGCTTAGCGTACGGGGTAACTGAAGCTTTCTTT.

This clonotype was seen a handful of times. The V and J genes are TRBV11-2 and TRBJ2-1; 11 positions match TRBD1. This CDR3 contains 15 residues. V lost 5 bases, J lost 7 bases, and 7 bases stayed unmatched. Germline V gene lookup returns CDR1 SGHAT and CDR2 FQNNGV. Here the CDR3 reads CASSPGQGAWNEQFF. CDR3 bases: TGTGCCAGCAGCCCTGGACAGGGGGCTTGGAATGAGCAGTTCTTC.

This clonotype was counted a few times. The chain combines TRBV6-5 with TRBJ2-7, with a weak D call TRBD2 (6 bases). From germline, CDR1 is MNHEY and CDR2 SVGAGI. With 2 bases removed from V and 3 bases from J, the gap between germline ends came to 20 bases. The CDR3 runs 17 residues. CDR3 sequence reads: CASSYPAPRDSYYEQYF. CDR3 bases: TGTGCCAGCAGTTACCCGGCCCCCCGGGACTCGTACTACGAGCAGTACTTC.

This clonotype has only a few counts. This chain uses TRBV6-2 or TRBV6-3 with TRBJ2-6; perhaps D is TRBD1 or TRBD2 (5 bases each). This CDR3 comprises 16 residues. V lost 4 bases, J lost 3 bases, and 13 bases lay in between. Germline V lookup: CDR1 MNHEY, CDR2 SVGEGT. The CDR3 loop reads CASSSIGTFGANVLTF. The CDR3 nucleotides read TGTGCCAGCAGTTCAATTGGGACCTTTGGGGCCAACGTCCTGACTTTC.

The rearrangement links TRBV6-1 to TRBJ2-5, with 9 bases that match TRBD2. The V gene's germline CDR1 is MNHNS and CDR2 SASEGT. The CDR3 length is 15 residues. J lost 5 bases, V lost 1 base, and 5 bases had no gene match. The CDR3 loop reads CASSEVSGGWETQYF. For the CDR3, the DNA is TGTGCCAGCAGTGAAGTTAGCGGGGGATGGGAGACCCAGTACTTC.

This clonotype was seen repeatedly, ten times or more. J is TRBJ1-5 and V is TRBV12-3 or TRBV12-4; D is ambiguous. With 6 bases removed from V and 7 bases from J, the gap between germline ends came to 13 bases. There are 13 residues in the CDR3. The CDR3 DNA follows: TGTGCCAGCAGATTGGACCTAAGCCAGCCCCAGCATTTT. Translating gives CASRLDLSQPQHF.

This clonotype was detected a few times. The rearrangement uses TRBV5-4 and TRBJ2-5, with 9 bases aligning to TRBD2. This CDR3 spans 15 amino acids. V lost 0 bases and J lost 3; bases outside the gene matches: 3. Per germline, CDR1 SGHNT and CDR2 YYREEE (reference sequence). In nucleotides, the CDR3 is TGTGCCAGCAGCTTGGATCTAGCGGGAAAAGAGACCCAGTACTTC. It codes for CASSLDLAGKETQYF.

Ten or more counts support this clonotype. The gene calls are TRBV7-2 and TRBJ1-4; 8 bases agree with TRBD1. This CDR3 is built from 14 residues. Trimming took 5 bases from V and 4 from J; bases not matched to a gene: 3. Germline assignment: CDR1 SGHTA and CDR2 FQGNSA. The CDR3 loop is CASSRTGFNEKLFF. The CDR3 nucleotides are TGTGCCAGCAGCCGGACAGGGTTTAATGAAAAACTGTTTTTT.

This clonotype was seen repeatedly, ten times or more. CDR3 loop: CSAPDNTDTQYF. CDR3 bases: TGCAGTGCTCCGGACAACACAGATACGCAGTATTTT. The V and J genes are TRBV20-1 and TRBJ2-3; a possible D gene is TRBD1 (5 bases). This CDR3 spans 12 amino acids. V lost 5 bases, J lost 2 bases, and 8 bases lay in between. CDR1 is DFQATT and CDR2 is SNEGSKA in the germline V gene (reference sequence).

The DNA for the CDR3 is TGTGCCTGGAGCGGGACAGGGGGCTGGGAGACCCAGTACTTC. Translating it yields CAWSGTGGWETQYF. This chain uses TRBV30 with TRBJ2-5, with 12 nucleotides matching TRBD1. CDR1 and CDR2 (germline): GTSNPN, SVGIG (reference sequence). The V and J ends lost 3 bases and 5 bases, in that order; junction bases with no gene match: 4. The CDR3 has 14 residues. Using reference TRBV30 and TRBJ2-5 for the parts outside the CDR3, the full variable domain is SQTIHQWPATLVQPVGSPLSLECTVEGTSNPNLYWYRQAAGRGLQLLFYSVGIGQISSEVPQNLSASRPQDRQFILSSKKLLLSDSGFYLCAWSGTGGWETQYFGPGTRLLVL.

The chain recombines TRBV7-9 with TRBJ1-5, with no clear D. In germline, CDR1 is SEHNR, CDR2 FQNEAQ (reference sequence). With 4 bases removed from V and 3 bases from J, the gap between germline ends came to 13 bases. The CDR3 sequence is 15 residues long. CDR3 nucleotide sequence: TGTGCCAGCAGCTCTTCAGCGCCTTACAATCAGCCCCAGCATTTT. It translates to CASSSSAPYNQPQHF.

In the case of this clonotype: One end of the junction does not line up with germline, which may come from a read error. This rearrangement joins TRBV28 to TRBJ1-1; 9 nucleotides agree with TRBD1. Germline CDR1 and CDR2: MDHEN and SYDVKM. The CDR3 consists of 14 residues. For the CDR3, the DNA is TGTGCCGGCAGTCTTACAGGGGGCAGAACTGAAGCTTTCTTT. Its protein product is CAGSLTGGRTEAFF.

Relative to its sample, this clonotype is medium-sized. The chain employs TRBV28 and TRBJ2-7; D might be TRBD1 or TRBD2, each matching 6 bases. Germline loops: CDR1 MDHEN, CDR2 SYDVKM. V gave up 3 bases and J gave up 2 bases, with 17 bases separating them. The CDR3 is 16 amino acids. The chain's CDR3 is CASSLEGGLGPYEQYF. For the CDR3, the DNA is TGTGCCAGCAGTTTGGAGGGGGGACTTGGTCCCTACGAGCAGTACTTC.

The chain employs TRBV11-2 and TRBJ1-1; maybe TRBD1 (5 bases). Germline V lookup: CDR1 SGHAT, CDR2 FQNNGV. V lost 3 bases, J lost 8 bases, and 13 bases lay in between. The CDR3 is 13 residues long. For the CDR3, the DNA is TGTGCCAGCAGCTTTTCGGGGGGGGGAGAAGCTTTCTTT. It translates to CASSFSGGGEAFF.

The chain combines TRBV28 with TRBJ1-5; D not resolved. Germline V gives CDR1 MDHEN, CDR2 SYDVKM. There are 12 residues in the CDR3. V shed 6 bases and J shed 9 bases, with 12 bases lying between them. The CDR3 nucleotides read TGTGCCAGCAGCCTGGGCGGTCGGCCCCAGCATTTT. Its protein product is CASSLGGRPQHF.